The next 15 T cell receptor beta chains were all read from a single sample in a study of OX40 agonist ivuxolimab in advanced cancers. The table came from immunoSEQ multiplex PCR; TCRdb's copy has only in-frame clones and leaves some out. Of over 35,000 clones in the sample, 87% were seen once. The sample consisted of CD4+ or CD8+ T cells sorted from blood, taken in a trial of the OX40 agonist ivuxolimab. The receptors come from an adult with an advanced solid tumor such as melanoma, head and neck, liver or kidney cancer.

The chain recombines TRBV19 with TRBJ1-5; the D is unclear. The germline V gene encodes CDR1 LNHDA and CDR2 SQIVND (reference sequence). Trimming took 5 bases from V and 5 from J, leaving 13 bases between them. The CDR3 consists of 14 residues. The CDR3 bases are TGTGCCAGTAGTTTTTCGTGGTTCGATCAGCCCCAGCATTTT. This gives the protein CASSFSWFDQPQHF.

The chain is built from TRBV19 and TRBJ2-7; possible D gene TRBD2, 5 bases. Trimming shortened V by 7 bases and J by 2 bases, and 15 bases separated the two germline ends. Per the germline V gene, CDR1 is LNHDA and CDR2 is SQIVND (reference sequence). This CDR3 contains 14 residues. The CDR3 loop is CASKLAVATYEQYF. Here the CDR3 DNA reads TGTGCCAGTAAGCTCGCAGTAGCGACCTACGAGCAGTACTTC.

V and J are TRBV4-1 and TRBJ2-1; 8 bases line up with TRBD2. CDR3 size: 17 residues. Losses at the gene ends were 6 bases for V and 0 bases for J; bases not matched to a gene: 10. Germline V gene lookup returns CDR1 MGHRA and CDR2 YSYEKL. The CDR3 loop is CASRQNSGTSSYNEQFF. As DNA, the CDR3 is TGCGCCAGCAGACAAAATTCCGGGACTAGCTCCTACAATGAGCAGTTCTTC.

V and J are TRBV7-9 and TRBJ1-6, with 9 bases fitting TRBD1. Unmatched junction bases numbered 10, after V lost 5 bases and J lost 11 bases. The CDR3 totals 15 residues. The germline V gene encodes CDR1 SEHNR and CDR2 FQNEAQ (reference sequence). The CDR3 here is CASSPLGTGNPPLHF. CDR3 coding DNA: TGTGCCAGCAGCCCTCTGGGGACAGGGAATCCACCCCTCCACTTT.

This clone was seen only once. The chain joins TRBV6-6 to TRBJ2-7, with 7 bases fitting TRBD1. V shed 6 bases and J 0 bases; nucleotides not matched to a gene: 8. The CDR3 has 15 amino acids. The V gene's germline CDR1 is MNHNY and CDR2 SVGAGI (reference sequence). The CDR3 nucleotides are TGTGCCAGCAGAACCCCGGGACAGAGCTCCTACGAGCAGTACTTC. This codes for CASRTPGQSSYEQYF.

The chain carries TRBV11-2 and TRBJ2-3; 8 bases are shared with TRBD1. Per the germline V gene, CDR1 is SGHAT and CDR2 is FQNNGV. The V and J ends lost 2 bases and 3 bases, in that order; junction bases with no gene match: 1. This CDR3 region has 14 residues. The CDR3 loop reads CASSLNRGTDTQYF. DNA of the CDR3: TGTGCCAGCAGCTTAAACAGGGGGACAGATACGCAGTATTTT.

This sequence joins TRBV10-3 and TRBJ2-3; D might be TRBD2 (6 bases). The CDR3 is made up of 13 amino acids. The ends were cut back, 3 bases at V and 7 bases at J, with 11 bases in the middle. The germline V gene encodes CDR1 ENHRY and CDR2 SYGVKD. CDR3 in amino acids: CAISDRSGNTQYF. Written as DNA, the CDR3 is TGTGCCATCAGTGACCGTAGCGGAAATACGCAGTATTTT.

This sequence joins TRBV14 and TRBJ2-3, with 12 bases matching TRBD2. The CDR3 is 18 residues long. The ends lost 5 bases at V and 2 bases at J; junction bases unmatched: 11. The germline V gene encodes CDR1 SGHDN and CDR2 FVKESK. Here the CDR3 DNA reads TGTGCCAGCAGCGATAGGACTAGCGGGACCTTAGACACAGATACGCAGTATTTT. Protein product: CASSDRTSGTLDTDTQYF.

The chain links TRBV2 to TRBJ2-2; possibly TRBD1 for D (6 bases). Germline values: CDR1 SNHLY, CDR2 FYNNEI. V gave up 11 bases and J gave up 0 bases, with 13 bases separating them. The CDR3 has 14 residues. As DNA, the CDR3 is TGTGCCGGAAGGACAGATTCGAACACCGGGGAGCTGTTTTTT. Amino acids: CAGRTDSNTGELFF. Full variable domain (rest looked up from reference TRBV2 and TRBJ2-2): EPEVTQTPSHQVTQMGQEVILRCVPISNHLYFYWYRQILGQKVEFLVSFYNNEISEKSEIFDDQFSVERPDGSNFTLKIRSTKLEDSAMYFCAGRTDSNTGELFFGEGSRLTVL.

This rearrangement joins TRBV5-1 to TRBJ2-1; perhaps TRBD2 as D (6 bases). This CDR3 contains 15 residues. CDR1 is SGHRS and CDR2 is YFSETQ in the germline V gene. The V and J ends lost 0 bases and 9 bases respectively, with 16 bases between them. CDR3 loop: CASSLGQGGRGEQFF. The DNA for the CDR3 is TGCGCCAGCAGCTTGGGGCAGGGAGGACGTGGTGAGCAGTTCTTC.

The gene calls are TRBV4-2 and TRBJ2-7; D unresolved. The CDR3 has 12 amino acids. Trimming left V 0 bases short and J 7 bases short, with 7 bases between. Looked up from germline, CDR1 is LGHNA and CDR2 is YNFKEQ. Here the CDR3 DNA reads TGTGCCAGCAGCCAAGATTTGATTGAGCAGTACTTC. It is translated as CASSQDLIEQYF.

The genes are TRBV6-5 and TRBJ2-7; D remains unclear. V dropped 0 bases and J dropped 0 bases, with 6 bases sitting between them. This CDR3 is built from 14 residues. Germline lookup yields CDR1 MNHEY and CDR2 SVGAGI. The CDR3 loop is CASSYSPGSYEQYF. The CDR3 DNA reads TGTGCCAGCAGTTACTCTCCCGGCTCCTACGAGCAGTACTTC.

This clone was counted a few times. J is TRBJ2-3 and V is TRBV5-1; perhaps TRBD1 as D (5 bases). The V gene's germline CDR1 is SGHRS and CDR2 YFSETQ. The CDR3 loop spans 15 amino acids. V lost 4 bases, J lost 1 base, and 13 bases lay in between. As DNA, the CDR3 is TGCGCCAGCAGCCACCCTCAGGGTGGCACAGATACGCAGTATTTT. This codes for CASSHPQGGTDTQYF. Filled out from reference TRBV5-1 and TRBJ2-3, the complete variable domain reads KAGVTQTPRYLIKTRGQQVTLSCSPISGHRSVSWYQQTPGQGLQFLFEYFSETQRNKGNFPGRFSGRQFSNSRSEMNVSTLELGDSALYLCASSHPQGGTDTQYFGPGTRLTVL.

The V gene is TRBV29-1, the J gene TRBJ2-2; TRBD1 agrees at 9 bases. Germline V gives CDR1 SQVTM, CDR2 ANQGSEA. The CDR3 extends over 14 amino acids. V lost 3 bases, J lost 6 bases, and 5 bases stayed unmatched. For the CDR3, the DNA is TGCAGCGTTGAGGGGACAGGGCTCCCCGGGGAGCTGTTTTTT. This sequence encodes CSVEGTGLPGELFF.

The chain is built from TRBV6-4 and TRBJ2-4; D may match TRBD1 or TRBD2 (5 bases each). Per the germline V gene, CDR1 is MRHNA and CDR2 is SNTAGT. V dropped 3 bases and J dropped 8 bases, with 11 bases sitting between them. The CDR3 runs to 13 residues. CDR3 sequence: CASSELLGDIQYF. CDR3 nucleotide sequence: TGTGCCAGCAGTGAACTCCTGGGGGACATTCAGTACTTC.